This T cell receptor beta chain is drawn from a study of control samples from healthy donors and cancer patients. The CDR3 spans 15 residues. Germline assignment: CDR1 SGHNT and CDR2 YYREEE (reference sequence). V lost 4 bases to trimming and J lost 8 bases, with 21 bases between them. Sequenced by immunoSEQ multiplex PCR; TCRdb stores in-frame clones only, minus some. The table includes roughly 200,000 clones, about 93% detected once. The TCR was taken from a man in his fifties or sixties in good health. Specimen: blood. The rearrangement joins TRBV5-4 to TRBJ1-1, with a possible D match to TRBD1 (6 bases). CDR3 sequence (DNA): TGTGCCAGCAGCCGGGGTGGGGGCTCATGGACCGAAGCTTTCTTT. Translated: CASSRGGGSWTEAFF.